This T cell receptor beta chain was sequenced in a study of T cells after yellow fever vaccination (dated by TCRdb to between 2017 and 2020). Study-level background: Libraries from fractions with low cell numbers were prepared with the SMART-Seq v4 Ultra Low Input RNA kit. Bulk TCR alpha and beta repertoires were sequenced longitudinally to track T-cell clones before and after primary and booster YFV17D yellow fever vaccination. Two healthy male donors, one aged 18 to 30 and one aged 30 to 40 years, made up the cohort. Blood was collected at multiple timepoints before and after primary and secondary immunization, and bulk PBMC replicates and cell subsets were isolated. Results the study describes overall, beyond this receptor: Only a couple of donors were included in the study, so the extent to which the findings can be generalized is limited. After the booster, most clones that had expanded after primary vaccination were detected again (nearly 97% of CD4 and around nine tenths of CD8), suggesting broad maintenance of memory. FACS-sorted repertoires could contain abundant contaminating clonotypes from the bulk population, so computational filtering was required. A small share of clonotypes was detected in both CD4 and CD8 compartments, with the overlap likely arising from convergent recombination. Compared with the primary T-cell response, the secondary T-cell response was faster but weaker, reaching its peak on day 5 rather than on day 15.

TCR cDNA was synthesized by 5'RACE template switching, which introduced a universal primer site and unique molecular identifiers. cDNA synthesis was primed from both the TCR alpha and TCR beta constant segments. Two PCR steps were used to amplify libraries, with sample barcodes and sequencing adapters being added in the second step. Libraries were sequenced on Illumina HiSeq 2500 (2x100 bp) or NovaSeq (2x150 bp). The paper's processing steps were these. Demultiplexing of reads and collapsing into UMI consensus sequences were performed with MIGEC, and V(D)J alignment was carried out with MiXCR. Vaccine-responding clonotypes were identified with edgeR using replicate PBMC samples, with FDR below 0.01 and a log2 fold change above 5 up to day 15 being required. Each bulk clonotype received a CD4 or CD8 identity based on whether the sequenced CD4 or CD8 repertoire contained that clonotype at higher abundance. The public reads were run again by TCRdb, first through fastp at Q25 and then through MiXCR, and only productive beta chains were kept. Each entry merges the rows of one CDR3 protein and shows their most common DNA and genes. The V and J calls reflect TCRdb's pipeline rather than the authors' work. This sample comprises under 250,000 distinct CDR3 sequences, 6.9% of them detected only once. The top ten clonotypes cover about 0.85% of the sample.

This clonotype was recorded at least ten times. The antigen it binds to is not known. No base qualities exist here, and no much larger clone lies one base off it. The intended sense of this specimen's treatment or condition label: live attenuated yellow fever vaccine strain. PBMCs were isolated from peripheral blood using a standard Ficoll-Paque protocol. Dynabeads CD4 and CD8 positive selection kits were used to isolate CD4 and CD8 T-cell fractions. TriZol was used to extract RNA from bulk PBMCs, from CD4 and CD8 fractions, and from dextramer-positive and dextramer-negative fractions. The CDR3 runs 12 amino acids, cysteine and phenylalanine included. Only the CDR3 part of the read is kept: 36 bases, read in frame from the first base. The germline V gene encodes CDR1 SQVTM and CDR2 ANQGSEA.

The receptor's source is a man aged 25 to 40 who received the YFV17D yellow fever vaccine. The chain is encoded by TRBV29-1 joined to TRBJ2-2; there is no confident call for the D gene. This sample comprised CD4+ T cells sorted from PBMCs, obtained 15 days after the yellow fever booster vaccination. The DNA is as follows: TGCACCTTTGTGGGGAACACCGGGGAGCTGTTTTTT. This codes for CTFVGNTGELFF.